This T cell receptor beta chain was captured by sequencing in a study of Ad26.COV2.S vaccination and SARS-CoV-2 variants. Overall study context: Participants got Ad26.COV2.S intramuscularly, once or twice 56 days apart.

Trimming removed 0 bases from V and 2 bases from J, with 7 bases in between. Germline V gene data show CDR1 as SGHNT and CDR2 as YYREEE (reference sequence). The length of the CDR3 is 14 residues. Treatment of the sample: some 20 received Ad26.COV2.S at low or high dose, single or two shots; about 5 received placebo; per-sample allocation not given. Collection of samples fell on day 63 after the first vaccine or placebo injection. An Ad26 vector that expressed Wuhan-strain SARS-CoV-2 spike constituted the vaccine. TCRdb keeps only in-frame clones here, not all; method: immunoSEQ multiplex PCR. Among 430,000 or so clones listed, approximately 92% were seen once. Turning to this clone: Its antigen is not identified.

Study-level findings and limits: Total responses of T cells may have been underestimated by the analyses of TCR breadth and depth. CD8+ and CD4+ T cells specific for spike reportedly responded with substantial breadth after vaccination.

The V call is TRBV5-4, the J call TRBJ2-3; a possible D gene is TRBD2 (5 bases). This TCR was sampled from a person aged 18-65 years who received the Ad26.COV2.S COVID-19 vaccine or a placebo. The material was peripheral blood, obtained in a trial of Ad26.COV2.S vaccine versus placebo. The CDR3 DNA reads as TGTGCCAGCAGCTTGGCTAGCCACACAGATACGCAGTATTTT. Residues: CASSLASHTDTQYF.